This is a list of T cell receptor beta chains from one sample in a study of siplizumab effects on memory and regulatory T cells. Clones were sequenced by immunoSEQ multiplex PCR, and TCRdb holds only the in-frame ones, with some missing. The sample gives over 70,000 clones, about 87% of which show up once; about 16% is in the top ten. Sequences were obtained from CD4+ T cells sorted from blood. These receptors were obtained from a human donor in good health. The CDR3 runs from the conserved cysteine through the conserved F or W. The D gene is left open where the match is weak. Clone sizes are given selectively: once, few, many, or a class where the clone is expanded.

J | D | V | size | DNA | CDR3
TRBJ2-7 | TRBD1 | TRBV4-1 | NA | TGCGCCAGCAGCCAAGGGCCCCTAGGGACAGCCTACGAGCAGTACTTC | CASSQGPLGTAYEQYF
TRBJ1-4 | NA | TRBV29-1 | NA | TGCAGCGTTGAAGATCTGACCCTGACAGGTGAAAAACTGTTTTTT | CSVEDLTLTGEKLFF
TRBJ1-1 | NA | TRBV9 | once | TGTGCCAGCAGCGCCTCAGTGAACACTGAAGCTTTCTTT | CASSASVNTEAFF
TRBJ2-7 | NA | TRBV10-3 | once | TGTGCCATCAGCGTAACAGGATACGAGCAGTACTTC | CAISVTGYEQYF
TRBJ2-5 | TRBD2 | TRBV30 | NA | TGTGCCTGGGGACTAGCAGCAGAGACCCAGTACTTC | CAWGLAAETQYF
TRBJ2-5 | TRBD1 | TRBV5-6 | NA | TGTGCCAGCAGCGGCGGCCCGGGACAGGGTGGCCTCGGGCACTTC | CASSGGPGQGGLGHF
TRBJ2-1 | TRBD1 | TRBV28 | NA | TGTGCCAGCAGTTTATGGACAGGGGCTAATGAGCAGTTCTTC | CASSLWTGANEQFF
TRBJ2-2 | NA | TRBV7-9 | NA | TGTGCCAGCAGCGTCAGCGGGACAAACACCGGGGAGCTGTTTTTT | CASSVSGTNTGELFF
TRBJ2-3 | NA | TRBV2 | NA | TGTGCCAGCAGCCCAGGACCCAGGGATACGCAGTATTTT | CASSPGPRDTQYF
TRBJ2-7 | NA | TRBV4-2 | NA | TGTGCCAGCAGCCAAGATGAAGTCTCCTACGAGCAGTACTTC | CASSQDEVSYEQYF
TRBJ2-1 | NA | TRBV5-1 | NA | TGCGCCAGCAAGCCCTTAATGCGGGGTAACAATGAGCAGTTCTTC | CASKPLMRGNNEQFF
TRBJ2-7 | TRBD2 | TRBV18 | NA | TGTGCCAGCTCACCACCAGTACCGTCAGCGGGAGGGCCGGAGCAGTACTTC | CASSPPVPSAGGPEQYF
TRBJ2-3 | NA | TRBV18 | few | TGTGCCAGCTCACCAGGGAGTTTGGGTGTCACAGATACGCAGTATTTT | CASSPGSLGVTDTQYF
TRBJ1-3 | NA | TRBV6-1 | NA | TGTGCCAGCAGAAGTGGCCGAAACACCATATATTTT | CASRSGRNTIYF
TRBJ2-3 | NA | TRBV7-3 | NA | TGTGCCAGCAGCTTAGGGGGGTGGACAGATACGCAGTATTTT | CASSLGGWTDTQYF
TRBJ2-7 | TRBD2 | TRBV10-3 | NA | TGTGCCATCAGTGGGGCGGGAGTAGCGGAGCAGTACTTC | CAISGAGVAEQYF
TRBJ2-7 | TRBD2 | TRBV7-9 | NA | TGTGCCAGCAGCTCGGGACTAGCGGGAGGCTACGAGCAGTACTTC | CASSSGLAGGYEQYF
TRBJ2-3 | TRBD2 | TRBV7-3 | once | TGTGCCAGCAGCTTAATAGCGGGACCAGATACGCAGTATTTT | CASSLIAGPDTQYF
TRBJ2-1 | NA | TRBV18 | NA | TGTGCCAGCTCACCAGAGAGGACCTCCTACAATGAGCAGTTCTTC | CASSPERTSYNEQFF
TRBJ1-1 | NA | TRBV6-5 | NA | TGTGCCAGCAGGGGCAGGGAGAACACTGAAGCTTTCTTT | CASRGRENTEAFF
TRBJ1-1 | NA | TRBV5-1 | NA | TGCGCCAGCAAGACAGGAGCCCACGTAATTGAAGCTTTCTTT | CASKTGAHVIEAFF
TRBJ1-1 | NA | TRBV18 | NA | TGTGCCAGCTCCCCGGTTGAGAGGTGGGCTGGGGAAGCTTTCTTT | CASSPVERWAGEAFF
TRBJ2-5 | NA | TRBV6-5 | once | TGTGCCAGCAGTTACTCGAAAGTCTCGGCCCAGTACTTC | CASSYSKVSAQYF
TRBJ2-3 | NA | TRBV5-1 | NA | TGCGCCAGCAGCTCCCCCATTACTAGCAGCACAGATACGCAGTATTTT | CASSSPITSSTDTQYF
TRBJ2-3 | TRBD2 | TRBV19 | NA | TGTGCCAGTAGTCCCGGACTAGCAATATCAGATACGCAGTATTTT | CASSPGLAISDTQYF
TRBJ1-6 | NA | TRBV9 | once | TGTGCCAGCAGCGTAGGGTCAAGGGAGAGTTCACCCCTCCACTTT | CASSVGSRESSPLHF
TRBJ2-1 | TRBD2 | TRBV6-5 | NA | TGTGCCAGCAGCCCCCGGGGACTAGCAGGGAATGAGCAGTTCTTC | CASSPRGLAGNEQFF
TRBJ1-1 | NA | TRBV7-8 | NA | TGTGCCAGCAAAAAAGGGCCGAACACTGAAGCTTTCTTT | CASKKGPNTEAFF